This T cell receptor (beta chain) derives from a study of Ad26.COV2.S vaccination and SARS-CoV-2 variants. Across the study: By the intramuscular route, Ad26.COV2.S was given once, or twice 56 days apart.

Turning to this clone: Its specificity is unknown.

Overall study results and limits: Greater spike-specific TCR breadth was seen in vaccine recipients than in placebo recipients.

The table came from immunoSEQ multiplex PCR; TCRdb's copy has only in-frame clones and leaves some out. The table includes 350,000 to 500,000 clones, about 88% detected once. Treatment noted: about 20 received Ad26.COV2.S at low or high dose, single or two shots; several received placebo; per-sample allocation not given. Specimen acquisition occurred on day 63 following the initial vaccine or placebo injection. The study used a vaccine consisting of an Ad26 vector that expressed Wuhan-strain SARS-CoV-2 spike. CDR1 and CDR2 (germline): SGHRS, YFSETQ. The CDR3 runs to 15 residues. The ends lost 2 bases at V and 2 bases at J; junction bases unmatched: 6.

The sequence was obtained from a person aged 18-60 years who received the Ad26.COV2.S COVID-19 vaccine or a placebo. The sequencing here drew on peripheral blood, taken in a trial of Ad26.COV2.S vaccine versus placebo. The chain combines TRBV5-1 with TRBJ1-2; 7 nucleotides match TRBD1. In DNA form, the CDR3 reads TGCGCCAGCAGCTTTCAGGACAGGCTGAACTATGGCTACACCTTC. It yields the protein CASSFQDRLNYGYTF.